Detailed here is one TCR beta chain. Its antigen is not known. This CDR3 is built from 15 residues. The germline gives CDR1 SGHRS, CDR2 YFSETQ. The V gene lost 0 bases and the J gene lost 0 bases, with 9 bases spanning the gap. The authors ran a second PCR of about 6 to 12 cycles using a sample-barcoded 5' primer and a J-beta primer mix. Each of the cDNA molecules was tagged by a template-switch adaptor with 12 random nucleotides. TCRdb recomputed calls from the 5' RACE reads with MiXCR, one row per CDR3 protein. The sample holds roughly 1.9 million distinct CDR3 sequences, about two fifths seen once. This record belongs to a study of blood T cells in healthy people across ages. Overall study: About one barcoded beta molecule per two T cells was captured by template switching. The study's findings and limits: Because donor CMV status was unknown, expanded clonotype changes were possibly confounded.

The extraction recovered at least 5.5 micrograms of total RNA per sample. The chain combines TRBV5-1 with TRBJ1-1, with D hard to call. This receptor was obtained from a human donor in good health. Sequencing was performed on blood. Written as DNA, the CDR3 is TGCGCCAGCAGCTTGGCCCGCGCCCTGAACACTGAAGCTTTCTTT. Translating it yields CASSLARALNTEAFF.